This TCR beta chain was found in a study of T cell changes during pregnancy in multiple sclerosis. The CDR3 loop spans 16 amino acids. V dropped 0 bases and J dropped 3; count of bases not matched to a gene: 7. Germline V lookup: CDR1 SGDLS, CDR2 YYNGEE. The table came from immunoSEQ multiplex PCR; TCRdb's copy has only in-frame clones and leaves some out. The repertoire holds 20,000 to 25,000 clones, with 70% to 90% as singletons. The chain combines TRBV9 with TRBJ1-1; 8 bases agree with TRBD1. The sequencing here drew on CD4+ T cells from peripheral blood mononuclear cells, taken in the first trimester of pregnancy. This receptor was identified in a female donor in good health, enrolled as a control in a pregnancy study. The CDR3 region is CASSVAVRGPDTEAFF. The CDR3 region has the DNA TGTGCCAGCAGCGTAGCGGTCAGGGGGCCGGACACTGAAGCTTTCTTT.